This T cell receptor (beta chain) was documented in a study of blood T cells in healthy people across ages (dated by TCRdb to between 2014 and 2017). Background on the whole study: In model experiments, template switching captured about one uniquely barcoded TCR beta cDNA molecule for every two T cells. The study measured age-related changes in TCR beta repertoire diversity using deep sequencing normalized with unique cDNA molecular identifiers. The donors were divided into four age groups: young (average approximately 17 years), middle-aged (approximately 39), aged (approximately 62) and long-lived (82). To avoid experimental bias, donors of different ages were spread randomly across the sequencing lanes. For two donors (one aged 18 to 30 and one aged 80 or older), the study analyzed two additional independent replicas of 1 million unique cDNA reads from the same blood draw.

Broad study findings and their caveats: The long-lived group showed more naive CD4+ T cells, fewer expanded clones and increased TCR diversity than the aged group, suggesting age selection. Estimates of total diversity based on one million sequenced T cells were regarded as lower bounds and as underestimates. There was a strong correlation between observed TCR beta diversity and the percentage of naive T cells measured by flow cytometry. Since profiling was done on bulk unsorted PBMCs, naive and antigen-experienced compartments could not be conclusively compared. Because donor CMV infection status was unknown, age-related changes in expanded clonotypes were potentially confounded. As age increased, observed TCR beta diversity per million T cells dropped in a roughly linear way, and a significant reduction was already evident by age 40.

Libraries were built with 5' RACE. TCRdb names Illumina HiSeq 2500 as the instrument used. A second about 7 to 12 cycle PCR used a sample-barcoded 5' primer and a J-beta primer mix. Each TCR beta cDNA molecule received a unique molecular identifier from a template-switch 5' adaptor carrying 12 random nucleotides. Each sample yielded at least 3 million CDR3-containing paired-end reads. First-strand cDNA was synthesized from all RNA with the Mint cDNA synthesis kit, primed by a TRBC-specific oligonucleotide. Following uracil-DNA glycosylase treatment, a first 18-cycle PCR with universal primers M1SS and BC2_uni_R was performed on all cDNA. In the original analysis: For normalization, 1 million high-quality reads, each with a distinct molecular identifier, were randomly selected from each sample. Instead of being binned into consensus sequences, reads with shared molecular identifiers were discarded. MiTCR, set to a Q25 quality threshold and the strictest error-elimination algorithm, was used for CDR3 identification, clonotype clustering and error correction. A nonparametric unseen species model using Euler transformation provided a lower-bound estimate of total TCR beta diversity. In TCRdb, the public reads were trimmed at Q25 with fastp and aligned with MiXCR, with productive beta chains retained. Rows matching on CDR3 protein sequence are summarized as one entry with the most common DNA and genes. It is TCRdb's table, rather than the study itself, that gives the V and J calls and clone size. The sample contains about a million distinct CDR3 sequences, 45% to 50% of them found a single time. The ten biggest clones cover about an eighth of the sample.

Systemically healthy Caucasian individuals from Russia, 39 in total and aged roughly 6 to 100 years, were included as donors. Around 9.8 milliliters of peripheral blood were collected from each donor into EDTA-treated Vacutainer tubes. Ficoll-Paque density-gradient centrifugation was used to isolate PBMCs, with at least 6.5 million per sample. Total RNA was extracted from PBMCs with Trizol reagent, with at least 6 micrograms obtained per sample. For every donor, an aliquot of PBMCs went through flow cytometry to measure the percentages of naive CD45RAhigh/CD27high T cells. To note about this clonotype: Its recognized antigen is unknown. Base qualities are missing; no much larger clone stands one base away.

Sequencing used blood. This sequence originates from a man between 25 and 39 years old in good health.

The CDR3 region: CASSLDQGQYGYTF. The DNA reads as follows: TGCGCCAGCAGCTTGGACCAGGGTCAATATGGCTACACCTTC. The sequence joins TRBV5-1 to TRBJ1-2; TRBD1 might be the D gene, on 5 matching bases. From the cysteine through the phenylalanine, the CDR3 covers 14 amino acids. Only CDR3 DNA is held: 42 bases, read in frame from base 1. Between the V and J ends, shortened by 0 bases and 5 bases respectively, the junction contains 11 bases. CDR1 SGHRS and CDR2 YFSETQ were looked up in the germline V gene.